These 22 T cell receptor beta chains originate from one sample sequenced in a study of regulatory T cells in long-lasting Graves disease. Time point here: persistent/refractory GD, antithyroid drugs over 5 years with positive TRAb. There was RNA extracted from PBMCs, and the TCR library was made from it. Sequencing libraries for TCR beta were prepared with iRepertoire HTBI primers and Arm-PCR of CDR3 regions. TCRdb ran MiXCR on the multiplex PCR reads and lists one entry per CDR3 protein. The table records about 310,000 distinct CDR3 sequences, 22% of them present only once. The sequencing used peripheral blood mononuclear cells (PBMCs), collected when the disease was refractory, from a patient treated with antithyroid drugs. These receptors were collected from a female donor with Graves disease.

This clonotype occurred many times. The chain couples TRBV2 to TRBJ2-7; tentatively, D is TRBD1 (5 bases). Per the germline V gene, CDR1 is SNHLY and CDR2 is FYNNEI. The CDR3 contains 14 residues. V lost 7 bases, J lost 0 bases, and 13 bases lay in between. CDR3 DNA sequence: TGTGCCAGCATATCGACAGAGAGCTCCTACGAGCAGTACTTC. It is translated as CASISTESSYEQYF.

Remarks on this clonotype: This may be a read error: a much more frequent sequence differs by one nucleotide. The chain combines TRBV7-2 with TRBJ2-7, with D possibly TRBD2 on 6 matching bases. V was cut by 1 base and J by 3 bases, with 10 bases left in between. Per the germline V gene, CDR1 is SGHTA and CDR2 is FQGNSA. This CDR3 comprises 14 residues. CDR3 sequence reads: CASSLEAGLYEQYF. In nucleotides, the CDR3 is TGTGCCAGCAGCTTAGAGGCGGGGCTCTACGAGCAGTACTTC.

This clonotype was counted many times. This chain uses TRBV2 with TRBJ2-7; D may be TRBD2 (6 bases). The length of the CDR3 is 12 residues. Germline assignment: CDR1 SNHLY and CDR2 FYNNEI. V shed 7 bases and J shed 3 bases, with 10 bases lying between them. As DNA, the CDR3 is TGTGCCAGCAATCGGGGACTCTACGAGCAGTACTTC. Amino acid sequence: CASNRGLYEQYF. Looking up the rest from reference TRBV2 and TRBJ2-7 gives the full variable domain: EPEVTQTPSHQVTQMGQEVILRCVPISNHLYFYWYRQILGQKVEFLVSFYNNEISEKSEIFDDQFSVERPDGSNFTLKIRSTKLEDSAMYFCASNRGLYEQYFGPGTRLTVT.

This clonotype was found a few times. V is TRBV29-1 and J is TRBJ2-7; D is perhaps TRBD1 or TRBD2 (5 bases each). This CDR3 has 17 residues. V lost 1 base and J lost 2, with 21 bases in between. CDR1 and CDR2 (germline): SQVTM, ANQGSEA. CDR3 coding DNA: TGCAGCGTTGAAGGAGGGGCTGGGGAGCCTTTTCCCTACGAGCAGTACTTC. Protein product: CSVEGGAGEPFPYEQYF.

Concerning this clonotype itself: A read error may be the cause here, since a much bigger clone is one base away. This chain links TRBV28 with TRBJ2-5; D may be TRBD1 or TRBD2 (7 bases each). Per germline, CDR1 MDHEN and CDR2 SYDVKM. Trimming cost V 3 bases and J 4 bases, with 15 bases left between them. The CDR3 is made up of 15 amino acids. The CDR3 sequence is CASSFDREGIETQYF. As DNA, the CDR3 is TGTGCCAGCAGTTTTGACAGGGAGGGAATAGAGACCCAGTACTTC.

V gene TRBV7-8 combines with J gene TRBJ2-2, with TRBD2 identical over 8 bases. With V trimmed by 1 base and J by 5 bases, 9 bases remained unmatched. The CDR3 consists of 17 residues. CDR1 SGHVS and CDR2 FQNEAQ come from the germline V gene. The CDR3 region is CASSLGRAGAYTGELFF. The CDR3, as DNA: TGTGCCAGCAGCTTAGGAAGAGCGGGAGCGTATACCGGGGAGCTGTTTTTT.

This clonotype was counted many times. The chain uses TRBV12-3 or TRBV12-4 and TRBJ2-7; D may be TRBD1 (5 bases). The V end lost 3 bases, the J end lost 5 bases, and 17 bases lay between the germline ends. This CDR3 is built from 15 residues. The CDR3 nucleotides read TGTGCCAGCAGTTTCACAGGCGCGATAGGCGACGAGCAGTACTTC. Protein: CASSFTGAIGDEQYF.

This clonotype was observed a handful of times. This sequence joins TRBV7-2 and TRBJ2-2; the match to TRBD2 covers 10 bases. Trimming at V came to 0 bases and at J to 4 bases, leaving 2 bases not matched to a gene. Germline-derived CDR1 and CDR2 are SGHTA and FQGNSA. This CDR3 comprises 16 residues. The CDR3 DNA follows: TGTGCCAGCAGCTTAGCTAGGACTAGCGGCACCGGGGAGCTGTTTTTT. It codes for CASSLARTSGTGELFF.

This clonotype was seen a few times. V usage is TRBV30 and J usage is TRBJ2-7, with 8 bases identical to TRBD2. Germline trimming cut 2 bases from V and 3 bases from J; bases unmatched to any gene: 9. Germline CDR1 and CDR2: GTSNPN and SVGIG (reference sequence). There are 15 residues in the CDR3. This CDR3 is CAWSPDTGGYYEQYF. The CDR3 coding sequence is TGTGCCTGGAGTCCAGATACGGGAGGGTACTACGAGCAGTACTTC.

The chain recombines TRBV2 with TRBJ2-6; D gene unclear. This CDR3 contains 17 residues. Trimming left V 6 bases short and J 3 bases short, with 18 bases between. The germline V gene encodes CDR1 SNHLY and CDR2 FYNNEI. CDR3 DNA: TGTGCCAGCAGCATCCGGGCCTCGCGAGGTGGGGCCAACGTCCTGACTTTC. Translating gives CASSIRASRGGANVLTF.

This clonotype was seen only a few times. The chain links TRBV6-1 to TRBJ1-2; no clear D gene. CDR3 length: 14 amino acids. V was clipped by 6 bases and J by 2 bases, with 13 bases between them. Germline CDR1 reads MNHNS; CDR2 reads SASEGT. The CDR3 protein is CASRKPGTNYGYTF. CDR3 nucleotides: TGTGCCAGCAGAAAACCGGGAACCAACTATGGCTACACCTTC.

This clonotype was detected many times. As DNA, the CDR3 is TGTGCCAGCAGTTTCCCTGACAGGGCGGGGAACTACGAGCAGTACTTC. Amino acids: CASSFPDRAGNYEQYF. V gene TRBV28 combines with J gene TRBJ2-7, with D perhaps TRBD1 (7 bases). V was shortened by 3 bases and J by 3 bases, with 18 bases between the two germline ends. CDR1 MDHEN and CDR2 SYDVKM come from the germline V gene. The CDR3 spans 16 residues.

J is TRBJ2-7 and V is TRBV28; 8 bases align to TRBD2. The CDR3 sequence is 13 residues long. In germline, CDR1 is MDHEN, CDR2 SYDVKM. V shed 7 bases and J 2 bases; nucleotides not matched to a gene: 4. The CDR3, as DNA: TGTGCCAGCACCGGGGGGGCCCCCTACGAGCAGTACTTC. Its protein product is CASTGGAPYEQYF.

This clonotype has a count of ten or more. The chain carries TRBV11-2 and TRBJ1-1, with D perhaps matching TRBD1 (5 bases). The V and J ends lost 2 bases and 1 base respectively, with 8 bases between them. Germline V CDR1 and CDR2: SGHAT, FQNNGV. The CDR3 has 14 residues. CDR3 sequence (DNA): TGTGCCAGCAGCTTACAGGGCCCGAACACTGAAGCTTTCTTT. Protein product: CASSLQGPNTEAFF.

V and J are TRBV11-2 and TRBJ1-6; TRBD1 agrees at 7 bases. Unmatched junction bases numbered 10, after V lost 5 bases and J lost 6 bases. The CDR3 is made up of 16 amino acids. The germline V gene has CDR1 SGHAT and CDR2 FQNNGV. This CDR3 is CASSKGGGGLNSPLHF. DNA for the CDR3: TGTGCCAGCAGCAAAGGGGGCGGCGGTCTTAATTCACCCCTCCACTTT.

This clonotype was detected a few times. The chain recombines TRBV7-2 with TRBJ1-5; possible D gene TRBD1, 5 bases. The CDR3 is 15 amino acids. Germline CDR1 reads SGHTA; CDR2 reads FQGNSA. The V end was cut by 2 bases, the J end by 5 bases, with 13 bases between. The CDR3 DNA reads TGTGCCAGCAGCTTAAGTAGCGGGGACGATCAGCCCCAGCATTTT. This encodes CASSLSSGDDQPQHF.

This clonotype occurred a few times. The chain couples TRBV4-2 to TRBJ2-7; D is perhaps TRBD2 (6 bases). Germline assignment: CDR1 LGHNA and CDR2 YNFKEQ. This CDR3 spans 14 amino acids. V was trimmed by 1 base and J by 10 bases, leaving 17 bases between them. CDR3 region: CASSQAPPGGIQYF. In DNA, the CDR3 is TGTGCCAGCAGCCAAGCCCCCCCCGGGGGAATTCAGTACTTC.

This clonotype was recorded a few times. The rearrangement joins TRBV30 to TRBJ2-1; TRBD2 matches 7 bases. The CDR3 has 15 residues. Germline V gene sequence: CDR1 GTSNPN, CDR2 SVGIG (reference sequence). The junction had 9 bases not matched to a gene; V was cut back by 0 bases and J by 7 bases. CDR3 sequence: CAWSVRGRKLNEQFF. CDR3 DNA sequence: TGTGCCTGGAGTGTACGCGGGAGAAAGTTGAATGAGCAGTTCTTC.

The chain uses TRBV6-2 or TRBV6-3 and TRBJ1-5; D call uncertain. Germline-derived CDR1 and CDR2 are MNHEY and SVGEGT. This CDR3 spans 13 amino acids. The V and J ends lost 4 bases and 7 bases respectively, with 11 bases between them. The CDR3 DNA reads as TGTGCCAGCAGTTCCCGGGGTTTCCAGCCCCAGCATTTT. Translation: CASSSRGFQPQHF.

The chain uses TRBV19 and TRBJ2-3; possibly TRBD2 for D (5 bases). CDR3 size: 15 residues. Trimming removed 5 bases at V and 2 bases at J, with 14 bases between. CDR1 LNHDA and CDR2 SQIVND come from the germline V gene (reference sequence). For the CDR3, the DNA is TGTGCCAGTAGTTCTCCGGGGAGAGTCACAGATACGCAGTATTTT. Translating it yields CASSSPGRVTDTQYF.

V gene TRBV4-1 combines with J gene TRBJ1-1; 7 bases are shared with TRBD1. The CDR3 has 13 amino acids. The germline V gene encodes CDR1 MGHRA and CDR2 YSYEKL. Trimming cost V 5 bases and J 5 bases; bases outside gene matches: 5. CDR3 amino acids: CASSYAGGTEAFF. As DNA, the CDR3 is TGCGCCAGCAGCTATGCAGGGGGAACTGAAGCTTTCTTT.

In its sample, this clonotype was seen many times. DNA for the CDR3: TGTGCCAGCAGCCTACAGCCGGGACAGGGGGGGGAAAAACTGTTTTTT. Translation gives CASSLQPGQGGEKLFF. The genes are TRBV7-2 and TRBJ1-4; 11 bases align to TRBD1. J was trimmed by 8 bases and V by 5 bases; bases with no gene match: 10. The CDR3 length is 16 residues. Per the germline V gene, CDR1 is SGHTA and CDR2 is FQGNSA.